This T cell receptor (beta chain) appears in the sequencing data of a study of T cells in Graves' hyperthyroidism and ophthalmopathy. Findings and caveats of the study: Within blood appeared most thyroid clonotypes that had expanded above 0.001.

This clonotype was counted at least ten times. The antigen is unknown. CDR3 length equals 13 residues. Germline V lookup: CDR1 MRHNA, CDR2 SNTAGT. V lost 2 bases to trimming and J lost 5 bases, with 6 bases between them. Exclusion followed for patients with uncontrolled infection, other autoimmune disease, pregnancy or lactation. Together with thyroid ultrasound, orbital computed tomography, serum thyroxine and TRAb, clinical symptoms were used for diagnoses. There were TCR beta CDR3 regions amplified from RNA transcripts. Using the HTBI primer set, a first-round RT-PCR was run on the TCR CDR3. TCRdb recomputed calls from the multiplex PCR reads with MiXCR, one row per CDR3 protein. The sample shows around 620,000 distinct CDR3 sequences, 46% of them seen only once.

The sequence derives from an adult woman with Graves' disease, either hyperthyroidism or ophthalmopathy (not recorded which). The sequencing sample was made of peripheral blood or thyroid tissue (not recorded which). The chain recombines TRBV6-4 with TRBJ2-2; no definite D call. CDR3 loop: CASSDGETGELFF. CDR3 nucleotides: TGTGCCAGCAGTGACGGAGAGACCGGGGAGCTGTTTTTT.